This is a list of T cell receptor beta chains from one sample in a study of shared clonotypes between healthy human individuals. Repertoires were generated with immunoSEQ multiplex PCR, while TCRdb's copy carries only in-frame clones and drops some. The table has about 2 million clones, approximately 94% seen once; the top ten hold 0.9% to 1.5%. The source material was naive CD8+ T cells sorted from blood. The receptors originated from a man between 18 and 35 years old in good health. Both conserved end residues are part of each CDR3. A D gene is named only where the DNA matches it firmly. Rows may omit the clone size; those that give it use once, few, many or a size class.

clone_size: NA; d_call: NA; v_call: TRBV7-8; j_call: TRBJ2-2; cdr3_aa: CASSKRVAGELFF; cdr3_nt: TGTGCCAGCAGCAAAAGGGTGGCCGGGGAGCTGTTTTTT
clone_size: NA; d_call: TRBD2; v_call: TRBV10-3; j_call: TRBJ2-2; cdr3_aa: CAIPGSGLAGLGELFF; cdr3_nt: TGTGCCATCCCTGGGAGTGGACTAGCGGGATTGGGGGAGCTGTTTTTT
clone_size: NA; d_call: NA; v_call: TRBV9; j_call: TRBJ2-7; cdr3_aa: CASSPYLGGSYEQYF; cdr3_nt: TGTGCCAGCAGCCCCTATCTAGGGGGCTCCTACGAGCAGTACTTC
clone_size: NA; d_call: TRBD1; v_call: TRBV27; j_call: TRBJ1-6; cdr3_aa: CASSLGQGQKAFSPLHF; cdr3_nt: TGTGCCAGCAGTTTGGGACAGGGACAGAAGGCGTTTTCACCCCTCCACTTT
clone_size: NA; d_call: NA; v_call: TRBV2; j_call: TRBJ1-1; cdr3_aa: CASIGFIALGTEAFF; cdr3_nt: TGTGCCAGCATAGGCTTCATCGCCCTGGGCACTGAAGCTTTCTTT
clone_size: NA; d_call: NA; v_call: TRBV7-9; j_call: TRBJ2-3; cdr3_aa: CASRWGGPPITDTQYF; cdr3_nt: TGTGCCAGCAGGTGGGGGGGGCCCCCGATAACAGATACGCAGTATTTT
clone_size: few; d_call: NA; v_call: TRBV5-1; j_call: TRBJ2-7; cdr3_aa: CASSLIGSSYEQYF; cdr3_nt: TGCGCCAGCAGCTTGATCGGGTCCTCCTACGAGCAGTACTTC
clone_size: NA; d_call: TRBD1; v_call: TRBV27; j_call: TRBJ1-1; cdr3_aa: CASRTTGTTEAFF; cdr3_nt: TGTGCCAGCAGGACGACAGGGACCACTGAAGCTTTCTTT
clone_size: NA; d_call: TRBD1; v_call: TRBV5-1; j_call: TRBJ2-7; cdr3_aa: CASGILGQGAYEQYF; cdr3_nt: TGCGCCAGCGGAATCCTAGGACAGGGGGCCTACGAGCAGTACTTC
clone_size: once; d_call: NA; v_call: TRBV7-9; j_call: TRBJ2-1; cdr3_aa: CASSDRMGENYNEQFF; cdr3_nt: TGTGCCAGCAGCGATAGGATGGGGGAGAATTACAATGAGCAGTTCTTC
clone_size: NA; d_call: NA; v_call: TRBV28; j_call: TRBJ2-5; cdr3_aa: CASSADMYQETQYF; cdr3_nt: TGTGCCAGCAGTGCTGACATGTACCAAGAGACCCAGTACTTC
clone_size: NA; d_call: TRBD1; v_call: TRBV7-9; j_call: TRBJ1-1; cdr3_aa: CASGLGQPNTEAFF; cdr3_nt: TGTGCCAGCGGGTTGGGACAGCCGAACACTGAAGCTTTCTTT
clone_size: NA; d_call: NA; v_call: TRBV7-2; j_call: TRBJ1-3; cdr3_aa: CASSLDPGQNSGNTIYF; cdr3_nt: TGTGCCAGCAGCTTAGACCCGGGCCAGAACTCTGGAAACACCATATATTTT
clone_size: NA; d_call: NA; v_call: TRBV27; j_call: TRBJ2-7; cdr3_aa: CASSLKASSSYEQYF; cdr3_nt: TGTGCCAGCAGTTTGAAGGCCTCAAGCTCCTACGAGCAGTACTTC
clone_size: NA; d_call: NA; v_call: TRBV28; j_call: TRBJ1-1; cdr3_aa: CASNLNTEAFF; cdr3_nt: TGTGCCAGCAACCTCAACACTGAAGCTTTCTTT
clone_size: NA; d_call: NA; v_call: TRBV27; j_call: TRBJ2-3; cdr3_aa: CASKITDTQYF; cdr3_nt: TGTGCCAGCAAAATCACAGATACGCAGTATTTT
clone_size: NA; d_call: NA; v_call: TRBV5-5; j_call: TRBJ1-4; cdr3_aa: CASSFGATNEKLFF; cdr3_nt: TGTGCCAGCAGCTTTGGAGCAACTAATGAAAAACTGTTTTTT
clone_size: NA; d_call: NA; v_call: TRBV5-5; j_call: TRBJ1-5; cdr3_aa: CASSLLDQPQHF; cdr3_nt: TGTGCCAGCAGCTTGTTAGACCAGCCCCAGCATTTT
clone_size: once; d_call: NA; v_call: TRBV7-2; j_call: TRBJ1-1; cdr3_aa: CASSFWGAEAFF; cdr3_nt: TGTGCCAGCAGCTTTTGGGGGGCTGAAGCTTTCTTT
clone_size: NA; d_call: TRBD2; v_call: TRBV9; j_call: TRBJ2-7; cdr3_aa: CASSMGGREQYF; cdr3_nt: TGTGCCAGCAGTATGGGAGGGAGAGAGCAGTACTTC
clone_size: NA; d_call: NA; v_call: TRBV10-3; j_call: TRBJ1-1; cdr3_aa: CAISEDTRTEAFF; cdr3_nt: TGTGCCATCAGTGAGGATACTCGCACTGAAGCTTTCTTT
clone_size: NA; d_call: TRBD2; v_call: TRBV12-5; j_call: TRBJ2-5; cdr3_aa: CASGLSTSGRALETQYF; cdr3_nt: TGTGCTAGTGGTTTGTCGACTAGCGGGAGGGCCTTAGAGACCCAGTACTTC
clone_size: NA; d_call: NA; v_call: TRBV6-5; j_call: TRBJ2-7; cdr3_aa: CASSYSSGPYEQYF; cdr3_nt: TGTGCCAGCAGTTATTCGTCAGGGCCCTACGAGCAGTACTTC
clone_size: NA; d_call: NA; v_call: TRBV6-4; j_call: TRBJ2-4; cdr3_aa: CASSDSKGASKNIQYF; cdr3_nt: TGTGCCAGCAGTGACTCAAAGGGCGCTAGCAAAAACATTCAGTACTTC
clone_size: NA; d_call: TRBD1; v_call: TRBV7-9; j_call: TRBJ2-7; cdr3_aa: CASSQGQGAFYEQYF; cdr3_nt: TGTGCCAGCAGCCAGGGACAGGGGGCCTTCTACGAGCAGTACTTC
clone_size: NA; d_call: NA; v_call: TRBV7-6; j_call: TRBJ2-5; cdr3_aa: CASSLEPEETQYF; cdr3_nt: TGTGCCAGCAGCTTAGAGCCCGAAGAGACCCAGTACTTC
clone_size: NA; d_call: NA; v_call: TRBV13; j_call: TRBJ2-2; cdr3_aa: CASSLGTTGPGELFF; cdr3_nt: TGTGCCAGCAGCTTAGGGACGACCGGGCCGGGGGAGCTGTTTTTT
clone_size: NA; d_call: TRBD2; v_call: TRBV27; j_call: TRBJ2-3; cdr3_aa: CASSFLLAASTDTQYF; cdr3_nt: TGTGCCAGCAGTTTCCTCCTAGCGGCTAGCACAGATACGCAGTATTTT
clone_size: NA; d_call: TRBD1; v_call: TRBV28; j_call: TRBJ1-5; cdr3_aa: CAIVEQGAGNQPQHF; cdr3_nt: TGTGCCATCGTTGAACAGGGGGCGGGCAATCAGCCCCAGCATTTT
clone_size: NA; d_call: NA; v_call: TRBV7-6; j_call: TRBJ1-5; cdr3_aa: CASSLAGQAPQHF; cdr3_nt: TGTGCCAGCAGCTTAGCCGGGCAAGCGCCCCAGCATTTT
clone_size: NA; d_call: TRBD1; v_call: TRBV9; j_call: TRBJ1-6; cdr3_aa: CASTDQGANSPLHF; cdr3_nt: TGTGCCAGCACCGACCAGGGGGCGAATTCACCCCTCCACTTT
clone_size: once; d_call: NA; v_call: TRBV27; j_call: TRBJ1-5; cdr3_aa: CASSPSVGDSNQPQHF; cdr3_nt: TGTGCCAGCAGTCCAAGTGTCGGGGATAGCAATCAGCCCCAGCATTTT
clone_size: NA; d_call: NA; v_call: TRBV4-1; j_call: TRBJ1-1; cdr3_aa: CASSQDEGVAEAFF; cdr3_nt: TGCGCCAGCAGCCAAGATGAGGGGGTTGCTGAAGCTTTCTTT
clone_size: once; d_call: TRBD2; v_call: TRBV6-1; j_call: TRBJ2-7; cdr3_aa: CASSESSGRDYEQYF; cdr3_nt: TGTGCCAGCAGTGAATCCAGCGGGAGGGACTACGAGCAGTACTTC
clone_size: NA; d_call: NA; v_call: TRBV9; j_call: TRBJ2-2; cdr3_aa: CASSVALTGELFF; cdr3_nt: TGTGCCAGCAGCGTAGCCCTCACCGGGGAGCTGTTTTTT
clone_size: NA; d_call: NA; v_call: TRBV4-1; j_call: TRBJ2-3; cdr3_aa: CASSQDSTPQGSTDTQYF; cdr3_nt: TGCGCCAGCAGCCAAGATTCTACCCCACAGGGAAGCACAGATACGCAGTATTTT
clone_size: NA; d_call: NA; v_call: TRBV21-1; j_call: TRBJ1-2; cdr3_aa: CASSLPGQGYDYGYTF; cdr3_nt: TGTGCCAGCAGTCTACCGGGACAGGGCTATGACTATGGCTACACCTTC
clone_size: few; d_call: NA; v_call: TRBV7-7; j_call: TRBJ2-7; cdr3_aa: CASSLLPGAQYEQYF; cdr3_nt: TGTGCTAGCAGCTTACTCCCGGGGGCTCAATACGAGCAGTACTTC
clone_size: NA; d_call: TRBD2; v_call: TRBV6-5; j_call: TRBJ2-7; cdr3_aa: CASSSGGSSYEQYF; cdr3_nt: TGTGCCAGCAGCTCGGGGGGGTCCTCCTACGAGCAGTACTTC
clone_size: NA; d_call: NA; v_call: TRBV18; j_call: TRBJ2-7; cdr3_aa: CASSPRPTGFALSEQYF; cdr3_nt: TGTGCCAGCTCACCTCGACCTACTGGCTTCGCCCTTTCCGAGCAGTACTTC
clone_size: NA; d_call: NA; v_call: TRBV6-1; j_call: TRBJ2-7; cdr3_aa: CASRVTADYEQYF; cdr3_nt: TGTGCCAGCAGAGTAACAGCGGACTACGAGCAGTACTTC
clone_size: NA; d_call: NA; v_call: TRBV11-2; j_call: TRBJ2-7; cdr3_aa: CASSLGPGTYEQYF; cdr3_nt: TGTGCCAGCAGCTTAGGTCCCGGCACCTACGAGCAGTACTTC
clone_size: NA; d_call: TRBD1; v_call: TRBV13; j_call: TRBJ2-5; cdr3_aa: CASSPRTGIEETQYF; cdr3_nt: TGTGCCAGCAGCCCCCGGACAGGAATCGAAGAGACCCAGTACTTC
clone_size: NA; d_call: NA; v_call: TRBV6-1; j_call: TRBJ2-7; cdr3_aa: CASSVSRLSAYEQYF; cdr3_nt: TGTGCCAGCAGTGTATCCAGGTTAAGCGCCTACGAGCAGTACTTC
clone_size: NA; d_call: NA; v_call: TRBV5-1; j_call: TRBJ1-1; cdr3_aa: CASSFRWGTEAFF; cdr3_nt: TGCGCCAGCAGCTTCCGGTGGGGCACTGAAGCTTTCTTT
clone_size: NA; d_call: TRBD1; v_call: TRBV18; j_call: TRBJ2-7; cdr3_aa: CASSLPGTGNHFSSYEQYF; cdr3_nt: TGTGCCAGCTCACTACCCGGGACAGGCAACCACTTTTCCTCCTACGAGCAGTACTTC
clone_size: NA; d_call: TRBD1; v_call: TRBV30; j_call: TRBJ2-5; cdr3_aa: CAWSVSTGAQETQYF; cdr3_nt: TGTGCCTGGAGTGTAAGTACAGGGGCACAAGAGACCCAGTACTTC
clone_size: NA; d_call: NA; v_call: TRBV27; j_call: TRBJ2-7; cdr3_aa: CASSLSTGSSYEQYF; cdr3_nt: TGTGCCAGCAGTTTATCAACAGGATCCTCCTACGAGCAGTACTTC